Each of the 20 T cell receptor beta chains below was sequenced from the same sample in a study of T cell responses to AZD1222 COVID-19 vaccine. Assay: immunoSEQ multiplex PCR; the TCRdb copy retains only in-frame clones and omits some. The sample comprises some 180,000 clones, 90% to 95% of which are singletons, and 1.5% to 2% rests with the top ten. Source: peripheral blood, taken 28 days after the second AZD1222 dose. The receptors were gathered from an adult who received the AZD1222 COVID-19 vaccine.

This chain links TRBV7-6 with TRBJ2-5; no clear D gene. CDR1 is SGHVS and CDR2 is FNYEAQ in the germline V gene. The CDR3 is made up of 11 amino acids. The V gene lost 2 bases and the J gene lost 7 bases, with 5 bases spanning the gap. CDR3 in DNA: TGTGCCAGCAGCTTATTTGGGACCCAGTACTTC. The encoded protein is CASSLFGTQYF.

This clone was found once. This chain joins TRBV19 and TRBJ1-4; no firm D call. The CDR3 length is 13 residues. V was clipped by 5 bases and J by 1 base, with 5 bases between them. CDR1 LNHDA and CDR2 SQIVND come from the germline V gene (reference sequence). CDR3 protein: CASSRLTNEKLFF. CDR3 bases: TGTGCCAGTAGTCGTCTAACTAATGAAAAACTGTTTTTT.

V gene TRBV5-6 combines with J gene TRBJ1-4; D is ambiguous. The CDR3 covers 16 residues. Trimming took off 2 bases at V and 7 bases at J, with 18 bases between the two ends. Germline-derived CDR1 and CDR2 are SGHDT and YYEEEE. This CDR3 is CASSFLGKSEGEKLFF. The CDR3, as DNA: TGTGCCAGCAGCTTTTTAGGGAAATCCGAGGGTGAAAAACTGTTTTTT.

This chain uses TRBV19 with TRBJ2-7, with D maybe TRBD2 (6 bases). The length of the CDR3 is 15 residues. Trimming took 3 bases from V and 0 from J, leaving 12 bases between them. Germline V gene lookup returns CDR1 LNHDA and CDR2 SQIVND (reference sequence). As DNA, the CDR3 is TGTGCCAGTAGTATGGGGACTGACCTCTCCTACGAGCAGTACTTC. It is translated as CASSMGTDLSYEQYF. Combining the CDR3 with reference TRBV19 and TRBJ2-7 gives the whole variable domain DGGITQSPKYLFRKEGQNVTLSCEQNLNHDAMYWYRQDPGQGLRLIYYSQIVNDFQKGDIAEGYSVSREKKESFPLTVTSAQKNPTAFYLCASSMGTDLSYEQYFGPGTRLTVT.

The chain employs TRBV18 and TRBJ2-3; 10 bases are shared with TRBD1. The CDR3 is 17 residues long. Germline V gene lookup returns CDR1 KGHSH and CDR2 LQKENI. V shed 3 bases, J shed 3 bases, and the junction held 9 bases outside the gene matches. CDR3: CASSPSRQGAGTDTQYF. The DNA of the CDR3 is TGTGCCAGCTCACCGTCCCGACAGGGGGCCGGGACAGATACGCAGTATTTT.

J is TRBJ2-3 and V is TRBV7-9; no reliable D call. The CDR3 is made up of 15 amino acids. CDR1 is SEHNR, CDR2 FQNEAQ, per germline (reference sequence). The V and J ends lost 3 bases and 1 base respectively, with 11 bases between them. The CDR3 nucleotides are TGTGCCAGCAGCTTTCAAGGGCAGGGCACAGATACGCAGTATTTT. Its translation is CASSFQGQGTDTQYF.

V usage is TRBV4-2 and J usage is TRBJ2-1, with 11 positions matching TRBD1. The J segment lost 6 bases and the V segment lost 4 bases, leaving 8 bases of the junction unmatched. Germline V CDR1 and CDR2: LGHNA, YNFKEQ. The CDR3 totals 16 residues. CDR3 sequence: CASSRTSGTGGNEQFF. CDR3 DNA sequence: TGTGCCAGCAGCCGTACCTCCGGGACAGGGGGCAATGAGCAGTTCTTC.

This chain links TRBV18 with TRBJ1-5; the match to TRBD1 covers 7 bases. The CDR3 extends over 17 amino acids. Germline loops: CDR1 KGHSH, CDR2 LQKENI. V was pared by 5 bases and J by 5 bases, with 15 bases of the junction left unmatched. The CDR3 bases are TGTGCCAGCTCAGGACTCTGGCGCAGGGGGGGCGATCAGCCCCAGCATTTT. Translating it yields CASSGLWRRGGDQPQHF.

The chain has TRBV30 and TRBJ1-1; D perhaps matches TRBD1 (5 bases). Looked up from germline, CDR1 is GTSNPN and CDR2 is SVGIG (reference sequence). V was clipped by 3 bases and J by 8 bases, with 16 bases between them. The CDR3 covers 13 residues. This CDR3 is CAWRGEALSEAFF. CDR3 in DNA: TGTGCCTGGAGAGGGGAAGCGCTTAGCGAAGCTTTCTTT.

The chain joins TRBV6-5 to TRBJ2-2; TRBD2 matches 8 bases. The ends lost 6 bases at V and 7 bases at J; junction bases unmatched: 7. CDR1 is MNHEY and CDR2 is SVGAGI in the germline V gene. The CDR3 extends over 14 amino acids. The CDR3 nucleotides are TGTGCCAGCAGGGCGGGGGGCCACTTCGGGGAGCTGTTTTTT. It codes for CASRAGGHFGELFF.

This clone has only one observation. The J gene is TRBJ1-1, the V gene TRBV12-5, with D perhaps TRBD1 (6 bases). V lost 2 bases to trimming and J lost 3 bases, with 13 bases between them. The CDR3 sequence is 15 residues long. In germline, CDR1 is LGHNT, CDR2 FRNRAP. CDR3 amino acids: CASGLRSTGDTEAFF. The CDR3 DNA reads TGTGCTAGTGGTTTGAGATCGACAGGCGACACTGAAGCTTTCTTT.

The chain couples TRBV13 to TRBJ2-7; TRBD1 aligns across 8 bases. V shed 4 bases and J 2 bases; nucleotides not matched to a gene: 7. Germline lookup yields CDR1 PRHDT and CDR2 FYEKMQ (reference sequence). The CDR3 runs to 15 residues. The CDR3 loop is CASSSITGGTYEQYF. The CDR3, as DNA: TGTGCCAGCAGCTCAATCACAGGGGGGACCTACGAGCAGTACTTC.

CDR3 DNA: TGTGCCAGCAGCTTAGCGGGGGGGTCCCCCTGTCCACCCCTCCACTTT. Protein product: CASSLAGGSPCPPLHF. The chain links TRBV11-3 to TRBJ1-6, with TRBD1 as a possible D gene (5 bases). The CDR3 consists of 16 residues. Trimming removed 1 base from V and 11 bases from J, with 18 bases in between. CDR1 is SGHNT, CDR2 YENEEA, per germline. Looking up the rest from reference TRBV11-3 and TRBJ1-6 gives the full variable domain: EAGVVQSPRYKIIEKKQPVAFWCNPISGHNTLYWYLQNLGQGPELLIRYENEEAVDDSQLPKDRFSAERLKGVDSTLKIQPAELGDSAVYLCASSLAGGSPCPPLHFGNGTRLTVT.

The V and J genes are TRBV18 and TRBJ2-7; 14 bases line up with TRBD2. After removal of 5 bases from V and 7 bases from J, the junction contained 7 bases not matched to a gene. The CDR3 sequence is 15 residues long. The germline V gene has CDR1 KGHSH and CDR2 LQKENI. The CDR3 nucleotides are TGTGCCAGCTCAAAATCGGGACTAGCGGGAGAAGAGCAGTACTTC. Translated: CASSKSGLAGEEQYF.

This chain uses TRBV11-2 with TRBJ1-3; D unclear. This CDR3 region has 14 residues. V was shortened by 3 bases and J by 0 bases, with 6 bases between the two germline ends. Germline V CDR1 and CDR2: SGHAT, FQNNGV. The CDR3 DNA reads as TGTGCCAGCAGCTTTTGGAACTCTGGAAACACCATATATTTT. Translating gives CASSFWNSGNTIYF.

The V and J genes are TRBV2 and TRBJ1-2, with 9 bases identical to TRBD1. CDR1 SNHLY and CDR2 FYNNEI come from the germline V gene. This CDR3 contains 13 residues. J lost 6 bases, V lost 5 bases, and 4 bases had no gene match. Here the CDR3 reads CASSPGQGDGYTF. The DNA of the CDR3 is TGTGCCAGCAGTCCGGGACAGGGCGATGGCTACACCTTC. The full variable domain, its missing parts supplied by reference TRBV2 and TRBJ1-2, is EPEVTQTPSHQVTQMGQEVILRCVPISNHLYFYWYRQILGQKVEFLVSFYNNEISEKSEIFDDQFSVERPDGSNFTLKIRSTKLEDSAMYFCASSPGQGDGYTFGSGTRLTVV.

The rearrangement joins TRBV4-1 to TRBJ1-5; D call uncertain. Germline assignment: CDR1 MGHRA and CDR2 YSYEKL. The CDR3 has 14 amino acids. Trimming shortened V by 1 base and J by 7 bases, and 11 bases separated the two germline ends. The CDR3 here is CASSQGQVGQPQHF. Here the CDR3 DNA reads TGCGCCAGCAGCCAAGGCCAGGTAGGACAGCCCCAGCATTTT.

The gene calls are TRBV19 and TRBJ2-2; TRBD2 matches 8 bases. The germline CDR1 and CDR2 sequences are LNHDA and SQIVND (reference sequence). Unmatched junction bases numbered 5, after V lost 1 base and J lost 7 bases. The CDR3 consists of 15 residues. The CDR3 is CASSIAGGPFGELFF. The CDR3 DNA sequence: TGTGCCAGTAGTATAGCGGGGGGGCCCTTCGGGGAGCTGTTTTTT.

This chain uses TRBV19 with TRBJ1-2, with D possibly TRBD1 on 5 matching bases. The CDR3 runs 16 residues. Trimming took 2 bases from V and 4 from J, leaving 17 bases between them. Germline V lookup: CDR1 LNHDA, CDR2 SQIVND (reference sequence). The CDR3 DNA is TGTGCCAGTAGTATATCTGGGGGAACCCCCTTCTATGGCTACACCTTC. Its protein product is CASSISGGTPFYGYTF.

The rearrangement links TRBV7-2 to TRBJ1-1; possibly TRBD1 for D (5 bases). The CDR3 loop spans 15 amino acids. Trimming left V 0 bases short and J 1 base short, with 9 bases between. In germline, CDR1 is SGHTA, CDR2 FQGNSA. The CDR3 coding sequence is TGTGCCAGCAGCTTAGCGACCCAGGGGAACACTGAAGCTTTCTTT. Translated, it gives CASSLATQGNTEAFF.